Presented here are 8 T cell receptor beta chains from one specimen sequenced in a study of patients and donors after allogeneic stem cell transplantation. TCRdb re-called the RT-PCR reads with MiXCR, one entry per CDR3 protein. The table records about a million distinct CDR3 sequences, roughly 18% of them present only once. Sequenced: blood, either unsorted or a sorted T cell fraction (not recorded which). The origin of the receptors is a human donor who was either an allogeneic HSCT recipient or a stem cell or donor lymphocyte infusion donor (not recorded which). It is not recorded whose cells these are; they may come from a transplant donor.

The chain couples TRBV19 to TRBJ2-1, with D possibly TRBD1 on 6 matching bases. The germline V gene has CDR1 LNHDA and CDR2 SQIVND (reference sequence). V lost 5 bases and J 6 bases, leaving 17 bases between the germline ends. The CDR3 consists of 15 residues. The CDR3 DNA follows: TGTGCCAGTAGTCCCCTAGGGACATACAGCAATGAGCAGTTCTTC. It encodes CASSPLGTYSNEQFF.

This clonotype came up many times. CDR3 sequence reads: CASRYGQNNEQFF. CDR3 nucleotide sequence: TGTGCCAGCAGGTATGGACAGAACAATGAGCAGTTCTTC. The rearrangement joins TRBV12-3 or TRBV12-4 to TRBJ2-1, with D tentatively TRBD1 (6 bases). V dropped 6 bases and J dropped 5 bases, with 11 bases sitting between them. CDR3 length: 13 amino acids.

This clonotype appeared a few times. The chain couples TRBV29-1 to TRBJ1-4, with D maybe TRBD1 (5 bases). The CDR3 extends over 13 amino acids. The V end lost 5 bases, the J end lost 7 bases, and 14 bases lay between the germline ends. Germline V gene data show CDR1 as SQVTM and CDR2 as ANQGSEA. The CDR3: CSVSGTLGEKLFF. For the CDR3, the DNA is TGCAGCGTTTCAGGGACGCTCGGTGAAAAACTGTTTTTT.

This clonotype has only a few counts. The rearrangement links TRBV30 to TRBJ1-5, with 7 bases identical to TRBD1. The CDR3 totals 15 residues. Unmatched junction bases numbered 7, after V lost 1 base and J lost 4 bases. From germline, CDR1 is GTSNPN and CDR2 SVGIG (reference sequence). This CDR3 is CAWSAGDSVNQPQHF. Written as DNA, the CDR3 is TGTGCCTGGAGTGCTGGGGACAGTGTAAATCAGCCCCAGCATTTT.

DNA for the CDR3: TGCGCCAGCAGCTTGTCGGGGGGCTCTAGCGGAGGAACAGATACGCAGTATTTT. Residues: CASSLSGGSSGGTDTQYF. The gene calls are TRBV5-1 and TRBJ2-3; possibly TRBD2 for D (7 bases). Trimming removed 1 base at V and 3 bases at J, with 21 bases between. The V gene's germline CDR1 is SGHRS and CDR2 YFSETQ. This CDR3 contains 18 residues.

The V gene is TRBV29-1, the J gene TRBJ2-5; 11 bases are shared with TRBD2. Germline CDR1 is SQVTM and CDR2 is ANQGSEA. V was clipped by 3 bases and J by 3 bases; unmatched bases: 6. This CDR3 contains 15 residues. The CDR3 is CSVEPTSGRKETQYF. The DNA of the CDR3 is TGCAGCGTTGAGCCAACTAGCGGGAGAAAAGAGACCCAGTACTTC.

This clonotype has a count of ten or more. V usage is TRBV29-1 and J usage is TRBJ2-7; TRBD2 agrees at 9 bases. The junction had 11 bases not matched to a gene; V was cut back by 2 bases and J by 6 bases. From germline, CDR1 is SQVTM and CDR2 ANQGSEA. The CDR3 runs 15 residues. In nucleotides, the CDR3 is TGCAGCGTTGAAATAGGAGGCGGGAGGGCTGCCGAGCAGTACTTC. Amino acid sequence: CSVEIGGGRAAEQYF.

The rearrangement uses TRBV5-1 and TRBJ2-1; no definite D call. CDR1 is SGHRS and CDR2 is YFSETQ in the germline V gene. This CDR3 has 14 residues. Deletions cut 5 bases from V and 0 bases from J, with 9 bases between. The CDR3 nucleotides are TGCGCCAGCAGTCGCGGATACTCCTACAATGAGCAGTTCTTC. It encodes CASSRGYSYNEQFF. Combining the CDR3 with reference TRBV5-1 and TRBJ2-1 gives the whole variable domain KAGVTQTPRYLIKTRGQQVTLSCSPISGHRSVSWYQQTPGQGLQFLFEYFSETQRNKGNFPGRFSGRQFSNSRSEMNVSTLELGDSALYLCASSRGYSYNEQFFGPGTRLTVL.